This TCR beta chain was recorded in a study of T cells in Graves' hyperthyroidism and ophthalmopathy. Study-wide background: Peripheral blood was acquired at first diagnosis, ahead of any therapy whatsoever. Study conclusions and caveats: Blood shared most expanded thyroid clonotypes above 0.001.

On this clonotype: What it binds is not known.

Used for diagnoses were clinical symptoms, serum thyroxine and TRAb, thyroid ultrasound and orbital computed tomography. The TCR beta CDR3 regions underwent amplification using RNA transcripts as the source. First-round RT-PCR targeting the TCR CDR3 was performed with the HTBI primer set. One entry per CDR3 protein, called by TCRdb with MiXCR from the multiplex PCR reads. The table lists approximately 430,000 distinct CDR3 sequences, roughly 14% of them singletons, with about 13% in the top ten. The CDR3 consists of 11 residues. The germline V gene has CDR1 LNHDA and CDR2 SQIVND (reference sequence). V was shortened by 7 bases and J by 11 bases, with 14 bases between the two germline ends.

This TCR derives from a man aged 18 to 29 with Graves' ophthalmopathy. The V gene is TRBV19, the J gene TRBJ2-5, with a tentative D call TRBD2 (6 bases). Specimen: blood. CDR3 in DNA: TGTGCCAGTACCATGGAGGGGACGCAGTACTTC. It is translated as CASTMEGTQYF.